The source of this T cell receptor beta chain is a study of early T cells in non-severe SARS-CoV-2 infection. Germline V gene sequence: CDR1 SGHRS, CDR2 YFSETQ. The CDR3 has 15 residues. V gave up 0 bases and J gave up 5 bases; unmatched junction bases: 7. Unique molecular identifiers (one per individual cDNA molecule) were attached. Via MiXCR, TCRdb re-called the 5' RACE reads, giving one row per CDR3 protein. This sample has roughly 80,000 distinct CDR3 sequences, with about a sixth found just once. The gene calls are TRBV5-1 and TRBJ2-5, with 7 bases fitting TRBD2. The clonotype comes from an adult who was a healthcare worker with PCR-confirmed SARS-CoV-2 infection or an uninfected control (not recorded which). Specimen: whole blood. The CDR3 here is CASSLVAGDRETQYF. DNA of the CDR3: TGCGCCAGCAGCTTGGTTGCGGGAGACCGCGAGACCCAGTACTTC.